This section outlines one TCR beta chain sequence together with its context. This CDR3 spans 13 amino acids. Germline CDR1 is GTSNPN and CDR2 is SVGIG (reference sequence). Trimming pared 5 bases from V and 1 base from J, leaving 12 bases between. This entry belongs to a study of blood T cell repertoires in COVID-19. Study-level information: The United States, Italy and Spain supplied acute and convalescent COVID-19 samples.

Sequencing used immunoSEQ multiplex PCR; TCRdb keeps in-frame clones, though not all of them. Of around 100,000 clones in the sample, roughly four fifths were seen once. Sequenced: peripheral blood. This receptor was identified in a man aged 60 to 69 with acute or convalescent COVID-19. This rearrangement joins TRBV30 to TRBJ2-7, with D tentatively TRBD1 (5 bases). The CDR3 reads CAWSTGDSYEQYF. CDR3 sequence (DNA): TGTGCCTGGTCTACAGGAGATTCCTACGAGCAGTACTTC.